Listed below are T cell receptor beta chains from one sample, sequenced in a study of blood T cell repertoires in COVID-19. Produced via immunoSEQ multiplex PCR; TCRdb's table is partial and in-frame only. The data show some 110,000 clones, roughly 87% seen once. Sequenced sample: peripheral blood. The source is a human donor in a cohort sampled during active COVID-19. CDR3s leave out the opening cysteine and the closing phenylalanine or tryptophan. A D gene is named only where the DNA matches it firmly. Some rows have no size entry. The others give once, few or many, or a class for an expanded clone.

.,TRBV6-1,once,ASSEGGGRDTQY
.,TRBV7-9,once,ASSLRRQTGRRTDTQY
TRBD2,TRBV25-1,.,ASKFVGGAKF
TRBD1,TRBV27,once,ASSLGVTGASEQF
.,TRBV5-4,.,ASSLVGREYSPLH
.,TRBV12-2,.,ASRLVDRTGDPKNTGELF
.,TRBV15,.,ATSRDDEIPSGYT
TRBD1,TRBV19,.,ASSNPRDRGPDQPQH
.,TRBV18,few,ASSQQGLGQPQH
.,TRBV13,.,ASSLRWTEAF
.,TRBV11-3,.,ASSLGGTDTYEQY
TRBD1,TRBV5-1,.,ASSLAWQGAATGELF
.,TRBV11-3,.,ASSLLASPTDTQY
TRBD2,TRBV7-2,.,ASSPGLAERSGELF
.,TRBV12-3/TRBV12-4,.,ASTAPGRTEAF
TRBD2,TRBV11-3,.,ASSLRGGPSSYEQY
TRBD2,TRBV6-5,few,ASSYVLAGGDGLY
TRBD1,TRBV11-3,.,ASSPRQGARGANVLT
.,TRBV12-3/TRBV12-4,.,ASSFGGGNGYT
.,TRBV7-3,.,ASSLPRGELF
TRBD1,TRBV2,.,ASSRTGWTDTQY
.,TRBV28,.,ASSLKGGRPQETQY
.,TRBV2,.,ASRTGPSYNEQF
.,TRBV4-1,.,ASSQDQGASSGNTIY
TRBD1,TRBV10-1,.,ASSRDRGKGRNEQF